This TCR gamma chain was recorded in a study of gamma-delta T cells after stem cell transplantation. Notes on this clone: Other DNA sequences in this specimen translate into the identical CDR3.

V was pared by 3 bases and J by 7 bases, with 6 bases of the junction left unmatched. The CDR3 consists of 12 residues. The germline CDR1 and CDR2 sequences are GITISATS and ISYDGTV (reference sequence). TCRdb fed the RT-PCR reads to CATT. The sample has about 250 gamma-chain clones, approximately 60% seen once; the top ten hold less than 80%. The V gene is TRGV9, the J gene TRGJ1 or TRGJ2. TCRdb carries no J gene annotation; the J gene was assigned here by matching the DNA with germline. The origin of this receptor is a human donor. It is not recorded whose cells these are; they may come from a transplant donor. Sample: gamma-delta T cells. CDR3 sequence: CALWERRYKKLF. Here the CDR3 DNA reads TGTGCCTTGTGGGAGCGTAGGTATAAGAAACTCTTT.